This T cell receptor (beta chain) was retrieved from a study of response to subunit inactivated influenza vaccine listed by TCRdb under 2018. In terms of the full investigation: Deep quantitative profiling of the T cell receptor repertoire was used in the study to follow responses to a trivalent subunit inactivated influenza vaccine. Study-wide conclusions, independent of this receptor: It was suggested by the authors that each seasonal influenza vaccination may recruit only a limited number of new T cells.

On this clonotype itself: The target of this receptor is not known. No quality values exist for individual bases; no much larger clone is one base distant.

Spanning cysteine to phenylalanine, the CDR3 consists of 15 amino acids. Only the CDR3 portion is preserved as DNA: 45 bases, with reading frame beginning at the first base. The junction carries 10 bases between V and J, which are trimmed by 0 bases and 3 bases respectively. Taken from the germline V gene, the CDR1 and CDR2 loops are SGHRS and YFSETQ. Library preparation was by RT-PCR. The sequencer listed for this sample is Illumina HiSeq 2500. TCRdb applied fastp at Q25 and MiXCR to the public reads, then kept only in-frame beta chains. All rows with the same CDR3 protein become a single entry with the most common DNA and genes. This sample has 300,000 to 350,000 distinct CDR3 sequences in its table, and approximately 23% of those were observed once. The ten largest clonotypes hold about a tenth of the sample.

The material sequenced was PBMCs from blood, taken less than 22 months after vaccination. The V and J segments used are TRBV5-1 and TRBJ1-5, with TRBD1 tentatively as D gene (5 bases match). This receptor was taken from a man aged 45-69 years who received an inactivated influenza vaccine. Donor details come from another sample of the same person, matched by shared clones. The CDR3 protein is CASSLDGDHNQPQHF. The sequenced DNA is TGCGCCAGCAGCTTGGACGGGGACCACAATCAGCCCCAGCATTTT.